A selection of T cell receptor beta chains follows, all from one sample in a study of T cells in Graves' hyperthyroidism and ophthalmopathy. TCRdb re-called the multiplex PCR reads with MiXCR, one entry per CDR3 protein. The table lists under 400,000 distinct CDR3 sequences, 20% to 30% of them singletons. Sequencing was done on a sample of blood. The origin of the receptors is a middle-aged man with Graves' hyperthyroidism. The conserved cysteine and the conserved F or W are not part of the CDR3 here. Expanded clones are given a class, and other clones once, few, many or no size at all.

v_gene: TRBV20-1; abundance: many; j_gene: TRBJ2-5; CDR3aa: SASRDQETQY
v_gene: TRBV12-3/TRBV12-4; abundance: -; j_gene: TRBJ2-7; CDR3aa: ASSLSLGLEQY
v_gene: TRBV4-1; abundance: -; j_gene: TRBJ2-3; CDR3aa: ASSQFTNREMGDTQY
v_gene: TRBV2; abundance: -; j_gene: TRBJ2-7; CDR3aa: ASSGDGDPYEQY
v_gene: TRBV7-3; abundance: -; j_gene: TRBJ2-5; CDR3aa: ASSPNLAGGGETRY
v_gene: TRBV3-1; abundance: once; j_gene: TRBJ2-7; CDR3aa: ASSQAGQGTSEQY
v_gene: TRBV28; abundance: few; j_gene: TRBJ2-2; CDR3aa: ASRRTGTNRELF
v_gene: TRBV12-3/TRBV12-4; abundance: few; j_gene: TRBJ2-5; CDR3aa: ASSSRATQETQY
v_gene: TRBV6-1; abundance: -; j_gene: TRBJ2-2; CDR3aa: ASSEWVTGELF
v_gene: TRBV7-9; abundance: many; j_gene: TRBJ2-3; CDR3aa: ASSLTGPSTDTQY
v_gene: TRBV3-1; abundance: many; j_gene: TRBJ2-7; CDR3aa: ASSQSGTGWNEQY
v_gene: TRBV12-3/TRBV12-4; abundance: many; j_gene: TRBJ2-2; CDR3aa: ASSSNRNTGELF
v_gene: TRBV3-1; abundance: many; j_gene: TRBJ1-2; CDR3aa: ASSLGTGGYT
v_gene: TRBV7-9; abundance: -; j_gene: TRBJ2-1; CDR3aa: ASSPSGDEQF
v_gene: TRBV18; abundance: -; j_gene: TRBJ2-7; CDR3aa: ASSPGLAGASYEQY
v_gene: TRBV7-9; abundance: many; j_gene: TRBJ2-1; CDR3aa: ASSLGAGAFNEQF
v_gene: TRBV12-3/TRBV12-4; abundance: few; j_gene: TRBJ2-3; CDR3aa: ASSPAGGPGDTQY
v_gene: TRBV27; abundance: -; j_gene: TRBJ2-7; CDR3aa: ASSFYPGSDRSYEQY
v_gene: TRBV6-1; abundance: many; j_gene: TRBJ2-1; CDR3aa: ASSLGGSGRGSEQF
v_gene: TRBV12-3/TRBV12-4; abundance: -; j_gene: TRBJ1-5; CDR3aa: ASSLSPLSGAFSNQPQH
v_gene: TRBV6-1; abundance: -; j_gene: TRBJ2-2; CDR3aa: ASSEPGQRF
v_gene: TRBV28; abundance: many; j_gene: TRBJ2-3; CDR3aa: ASSSQSGLAGVTDTQY
v_gene: TRBV5-1; abundance: -; j_gene: TRBJ2-2; CDR3aa: ASSSSHRNTGELF
v_gene: TRBV27; abundance: -; j_gene: TRBJ2-7; CDR3aa: ASSLSQGAVTYEQY
v_gene: TRBV19; abundance: -; j_gene: TRBJ1-5; CDR3aa: ASSPPPDRGFGQPQH
v_gene: TRBV10-3; abundance: -; j_gene: TRBJ2-7; CDR3aa: AISRQHHEQY
v_gene: TRBV2; abundance: few; j_gene: TRBJ1-3; CDR3aa: TSTWTKSGNTIY
v_gene: TRBV12-3/TRBV12-4; abundance: many; j_gene: TRBJ1-5; CDR3aa: ASSPDRRSQPQH
v_gene: TRBV2; abundance: many; j_gene: TRBJ1-2; CDR3aa: ASRAHRGESLGYT
v_gene: TRBV11-3; abundance: -; j_gene: TRBJ1-1; CDR3aa: ASSARDRVNTEAF
v_gene: TRBV18; abundance: -; j_gene: TRBJ2-1; CDR3aa: ASSSASEYNEQF
v_gene: TRBV12-3/TRBV12-4; abundance: few; j_gene: TRBJ2-7; CDR3aa: ASSSRFYEQY
v_gene: TRBV18; abundance: many; j_gene: TRBJ2-7; CDR3aa: ASSPGQNYEQY
v_gene: TRBV6-2/TRBV6-3; abundance: -; j_gene: TRBJ1-2; CDR3aa: ASRLDSGSYGYT
v_gene: TRBV12-3/TRBV12-4; abundance: many; j_gene: TRBJ1-1; CDR3aa: ASSSWGRTEAF
v_gene: TRBV11-2; abundance: many; j_gene: TRBJ2-3; CDR3aa: ASSSPLYDTQY
v_gene: TRBV20-1; abundance: many; j_gene: TRBJ2-3; CDR3aa: SAVGLAGGPEDTQY
v_gene: TRBV7-6; abundance: many; j_gene: TRBJ2-7; CDR3aa: ASSELAGKREQY
v_gene: TRBV5-1; abundance: few; j_gene: TRBJ2-2; CDR3aa: ASSLGTFLAGGPDTGELF
v_gene: TRBV15; abundance: many; j_gene: TRBJ2-3; CDR3aa: ATSSIPTPDTQY
v_gene: TRBV7-9; abundance: -; j_gene: TRBJ2-5; CDR3aa: ASSPRSGQREGQETQY
v_gene: TRBV18; abundance: many; j_gene: TRBJ1-4; CDR3aa: ASSPSGVTNEKLF
v_gene: TRBV20-1; abundance: few; j_gene: TRBJ2-5; CDR3aa: SAALAGEETQY
v_gene: TRBV19; abundance: -; j_gene: TRBJ1-5; CDR3aa: ASSIPGGGGNQPQH
v_gene: TRBV6-2/TRBV6-3; abundance: many; j_gene: TRBJ2-7; CDR3aa: ASTSPSGPKYEQY